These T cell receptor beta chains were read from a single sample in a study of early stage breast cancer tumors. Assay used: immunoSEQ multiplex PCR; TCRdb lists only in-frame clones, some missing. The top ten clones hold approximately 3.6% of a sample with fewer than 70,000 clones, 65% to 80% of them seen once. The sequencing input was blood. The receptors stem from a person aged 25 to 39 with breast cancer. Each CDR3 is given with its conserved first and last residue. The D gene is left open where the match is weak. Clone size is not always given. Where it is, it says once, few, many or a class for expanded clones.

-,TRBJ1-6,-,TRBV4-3,CASSQLGQTLGSPLHF,TGCGCCAGCAGCCAGTTGGGTCAAACATTGGGATCACCCCTCCACTTT
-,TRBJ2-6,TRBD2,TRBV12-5,CASGGLAGGLSSGANVLTF,TGTGCTAGTGGTGGACTAGCGGGAGGACTCAGCTCTGGGGCCAACGTCCTGACTTTC
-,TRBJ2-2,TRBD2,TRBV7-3,CASSLGLAGSTGELFF,TGTGCCAGCAGCTTGGGACTAGCGGGATCTACCGGGGAGCTGTTTTTT
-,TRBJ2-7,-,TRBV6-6,CASSPSQGYEQYF,TGTGCCAGCAGCCCTTCCCAGGGATACGAGCAGTACTTC
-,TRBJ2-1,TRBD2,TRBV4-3,CASSQDMTSGPYNEQFF,TGCGCCAGCAGCCAAGATATGACTAGCGGGCCATACAATGAGCAGTTCTTC
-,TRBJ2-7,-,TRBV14,CASSQAGAVSYEQYF,TGTGCCAGCAGCCAAGCGGGGGCCGTATCCTACGAGCAGTACTTC
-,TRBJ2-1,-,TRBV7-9,CASSLAVVALYNEQFF,TGTGCCAGCAGCTTAGCGGTGGTAGCGCTTTACAATGAGCAGTTCTTC
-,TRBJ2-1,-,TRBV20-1,CSATERSTQFF,TGCAGTGCTACCGAAAGGTCTACGCAGTTCTTC
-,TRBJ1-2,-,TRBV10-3,CAISEPNYGYTF,TGTGCCATCAGTGAACCGAACTATGGCTACACCTTC
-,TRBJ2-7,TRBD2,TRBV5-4,CASSSPIRGGRTYEQYF,TGTGCCAGCAGCTCCCCCATTAGGGGCGGGAGAACCTACGAGCAGTACTTC
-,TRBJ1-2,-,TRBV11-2,CASSDGPASYGYTF,TGTGCCAGCAGCGATGGGCCAGCGAGCTATGGCTACACCTTC
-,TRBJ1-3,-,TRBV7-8,CASSLDGGTSGNTIYF,TGTGCCAGCAGCTTAGACGGGGGGACCTCTGGAAACACCATATATTTT
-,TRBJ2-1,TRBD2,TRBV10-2,CASSEGVLAPNEQFF,TGCGCCAGCAGTGAGGGGGTACTAGCGCCCAATGAGCAGTTCTTC
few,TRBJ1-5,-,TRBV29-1,CSVGGVNQPQHF,TGCAGCGTTGGAGGGGTTAATCAGCCCCAGCATTTT
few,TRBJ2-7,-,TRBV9,CASSVGSGGYEQYF,TGTGCCAGCAGCGTGGGTTCCGGAGGCTACGAGCAGTACTTC
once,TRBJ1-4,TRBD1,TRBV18,CASSPWTGEVKLFF,TGTGCCAGCTCACCGTGGACAGGGGAGGTAAAACTGTTTTTT
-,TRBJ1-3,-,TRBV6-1,CASSEQLGGVSGTIYF,TGTGCCAGCAGTGAACAATTGGGGGGCGTCTCCGGCACCATATATTTT
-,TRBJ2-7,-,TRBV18,CASSPGYEQYF,TGTGCCAGCTCACCAGGCTACGAGCAGTACTTC
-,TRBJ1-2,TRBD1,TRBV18,CASSPGTGNLDGGYTF,TGTGCCAGCTCACCAGGGACAGGGAATTTAGACGGTGGCTACACCTTC
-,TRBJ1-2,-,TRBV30,CAWSVSPGSGYTF,TGTGCCTGGAGTGTTAGCCCGGGCTCTGGCTACACCTTC
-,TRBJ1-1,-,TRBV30,CAWSVARVNTEAFF,TGTGCCTGGAGTGTCGCCAGGGTGAACACTGAAGCTTTCTTT
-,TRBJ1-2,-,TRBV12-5,CASAPGPYYGYTF,TGTGCTAGTGCCCCCGGTCCGTACTATGGCTACACCTTC
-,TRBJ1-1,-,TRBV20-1,CSVEEETEAFF,TGCAGCGTAGAGGAAGAAACTGAAGCTTTCTTT
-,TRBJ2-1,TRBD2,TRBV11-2,CASSLVAGVLNEQFF,TGTGCCAGCAGCTTAGTAGCGGGAGTTCTGAATGAGCAGTTCTTC
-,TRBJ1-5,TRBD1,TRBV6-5,CASSTFGQGNQPQHF,TGTGCCAGCAGTACCTTCGGACAGGGCAATCAGCCCCAGCATTTT
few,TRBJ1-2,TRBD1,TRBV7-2,CASSRDRGTNYGYTF,TGTGCCAGCAGCCGAGACAGGGGGACTAACTATGGCTACACCTTC
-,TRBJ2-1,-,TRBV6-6,CASNRGSNEQFF,TGTGCCAGCAACCGGGGGTCCAATGAGCAGTTCTTC
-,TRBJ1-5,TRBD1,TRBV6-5,CASSSRQGGVQPQHF,TGTGCCAGCAGTTCTCGACAGGGGGGGGTTCAGCCCCAGCATTTT
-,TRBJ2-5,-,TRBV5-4,CASSWGETQYF,TGTGCCAGCAGCTGGGGGGAGACCCAGTACTTC
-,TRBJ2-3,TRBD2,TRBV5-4,CASSSRLAGFTDTQYF,TGTGCCAGCAGCAGCCGACTAGCGGGCTTCACAGATACGCAGTATTTT
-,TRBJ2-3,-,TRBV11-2,CASSPRGTTDTQYF,TGTGCCAGCAGCCCCCGTGGGACCACAGATACGCAGTATTTT
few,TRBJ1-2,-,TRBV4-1,CASSQGPIQGNYGYTF,TGCGCCAGCAGCCAAGGGCCGATACAGGGTAACTATGGCTACACCTTC
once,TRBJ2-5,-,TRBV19,CASSMTAVAKETQYF,TGTGCCAGTAGTATGACAGCCGTAGCCAAAGAGACCCAGTACTTC
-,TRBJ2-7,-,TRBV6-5,CASSYSRAGEHEQYF,TGTGCCAGCAGTTACTCGCGGGCAGGGGAACACGAGCAGTACTTC
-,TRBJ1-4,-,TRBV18,CASSQRPTSGTLREKLFF,TGTGCCAGCTCACAACGTCCCACCTCCGGGACCCTTAGGGAAAAACTGTTTTTT
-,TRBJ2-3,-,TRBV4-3,CASSLQARTETSTDTQYF,TGCGCCAGCAGCCTACAAGCCCGGACAGAGACTAGCACAGATACGCAGTATTTT
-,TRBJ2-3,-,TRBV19,CASSNTDTQYF,TGTGCCAGTAGTAACACAGATACGCAGTATTTT
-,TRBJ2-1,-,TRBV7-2,CASTNAIYNEQFF,TGTGCCAGCACCAATGCCATTTACAATGAGCAGTTCTTC
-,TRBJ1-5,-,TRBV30,CAWSVLGGQPQHF,TGTGCCTGGAGTGTATTGGGGGGCCAGCCCCAGCATTTT
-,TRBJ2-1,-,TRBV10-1,CASSGSPSSYNEQFF,TGCGCCAGCAGTGGCAGTCCGAGCTCCTACAATGAGCAGTTCTTC
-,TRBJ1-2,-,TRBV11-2,CASSLEGTHGYTF,TGTGCCAGCAGCTTGGAGGGTACCCATGGCTACACCTTC
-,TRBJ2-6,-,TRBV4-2,CASSQDPGSLTGANVLTF,TGTGCCAGCAGCCAAGACCCAGGGAGTTTAACTGGGGCCAACGTCCTGACTTTC
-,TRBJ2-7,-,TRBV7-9,CASSWGRRIANGYEQYF,TGTGCCAGCAGCTGGGGGAGGAGGATAGCGAATGGCTACGAGCAGTACTTC
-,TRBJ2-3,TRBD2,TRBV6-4,CASSDVAGSTDTQYF,TGTGCCAGCAGTGACGTAGCGGGTAGCACAGATACGCAGTATTTT
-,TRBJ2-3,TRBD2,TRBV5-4,CASTTGGAGGTDTQYF,TGTGCCAGCACCACTGGCGGGGCGGGGGGCACAGATACGCAGTATTTT
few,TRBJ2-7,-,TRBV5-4,CASRLEGQTYEQYF,TGTGCCAGCAGGCTCGAAGGACAGACGTACGAGCAGTACTTC
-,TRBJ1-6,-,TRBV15,CATSSDRTYNSPLHF,TGTGCCACCAGCAGTGACAGAACTTATAATTCACCCCTCCACTTT
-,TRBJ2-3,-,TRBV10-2,CASSDRTDTQYF,TGCGCCAGCAGTGATAGGACAGATACGCAGTATTTT
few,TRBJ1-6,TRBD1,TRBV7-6,CASSSGQGTGSLHF,TGTGCCAGCAGCTCCGGACAGGGGACTGGGTCCCTCCACTTT
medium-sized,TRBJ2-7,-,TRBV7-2,CASSLVRLNLYEQYF,TGTGCCAGCAGCCTAGTTCGACTAAATCTATACGAGCAGTACTTC
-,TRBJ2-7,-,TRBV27,CASSPLNWNEQYF,TGTGCCAGCAGTCCCCTAAACTGGAACGAGCAGTACTTC
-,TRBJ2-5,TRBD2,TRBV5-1,CASSSQGLAEETQYF,TGCGCCAGCAGCTCCCAAGGACTAGCGGAAGAGACCCAGTACTTC
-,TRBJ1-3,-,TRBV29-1,CSATGQGTGNTIYF,TGCAGCGCGACGGGGCAGGGGACTGGAAACACCATATATTTT
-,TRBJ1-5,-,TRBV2,CASRVGGGNQPQHF,TGTGCCAGCAGGGTCGGCGGGGGCAATCAGCCCCAGCATTTT
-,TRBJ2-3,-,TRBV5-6,CASSLAGSTDTQYF,TGTGCCAGCAGCTTAGCGGGCTCCACAGATACGCAGTATTTT
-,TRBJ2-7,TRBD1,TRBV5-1,CASSPGQGSVYEQYF,TGCGCCAGCAGCCCCGGACAGGGCAGCGTTTACGAGCAGTACTTC
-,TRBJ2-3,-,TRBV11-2,CASSLDPIESTDTQYF,TGTGCCAGCAGCTTAGATCCCATAGAAAGCACAGATACGCAGTATTTT
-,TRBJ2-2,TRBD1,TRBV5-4,CASSGGQANTGELFF,TGTGCCAGCAGCGGGGGACAGGCGAACACCGGGGAGCTGTTTTTT
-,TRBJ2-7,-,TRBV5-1,CASSLGQRYEQYF,TGCGCCAGCAGCTTGGGGCAGCGCTACGAGCAGTACTTC